What follows are 28 T cell receptor beta chains derived from one specimen sequenced in a study of OX40 agonist ivuxolimab in advanced cancers. Only in-frame clones appear in the TCRdb table, and some are missing; sequencing was by immunoSEQ multiplex PCR. This sample has about 110,000 clones, with over 85% found just once. Sequenced here: CD4+ or CD8+ T cells sorted from blood, sampled in a trial of the OX40 agonist ivuxolimab. The source of these receptors is an adult with an advanced solid tumor such as melanoma, head and neck, liver or kidney cancer.

V gene TRBV27 combines with J gene TRBJ1-2; no clear D gene. V lost 2 bases and J 4 bases, leaving 14 bases between the germline ends. There are 15 residues in the CDR3. Germline V gene data show CDR1 as MNHEY and CDR2 as SMNVEV (reference sequence). The CDR3 sequence: CASSLEAGSGYGYTF. The CDR3 DNA reads as TGTGCCAGCAGTTTAGAGGCGGGGTCTGGCTATGGCTACACCTTC.

A few counts support this clone. The gene calls are TRBV19 and TRBJ2-7; D gene ambiguous. Germline lookup yields CDR1 LNHDA and CDR2 SQIVND (reference sequence). V was cut by 4 bases and J by 3 bases, with 4 bases left in between. The CDR3 is made up of 11 amino acids. CDR3 nucleotides: TGTGCCAGTAGTAGAGACTACGAGCAGTACTTC. This codes for CASSRDYEQYF. The full variable domain, rest sourced from reference TRBV19 and TRBJ2-7, is DGGITQSPKYLFRKEGQNVTLSCEQNLNHDAMYWYRQDPGQGLRLIYYSQIVNDFQKGDIAEGYSVSREKKESFPLTVTSAQKNPTAFYLCASSRDYEQYFGPGTRLTVT.

This clone appeared a single time. The genes are TRBV5-4 and TRBJ2-1; D perhaps matches TRBD1 (6 bases). Germline-derived CDR1 and CDR2 are SGHNT and YYREEE (reference sequence). V dropped 3 bases and J dropped 0 bases, with 19 bases sitting between them. The CDR3 has 18 residues. DNA for the CDR3: TGTGCCAGCAGCTCCAGGGGTTTCATCAGTAGCTCCTACAATGAGCAGTTCTTC. Its protein product is CASSSRGFISSSYNEQFF.

The rearrangement joins TRBV4-3 to TRBJ1-2, with TRBD1 identical over 9 bases. The germline gives CDR1 LGHNA, CDR2 YSLEER. Trimming cost V 2 bases and J 6 bases; bases outside gene matches: 7. This CDR3 spans 15 amino acids. For the CDR3, the DNA is TGCGCCAGCAGCCAAAACAGGGGGCCGGGTGATGGCTACACCTTC. Its translation is CASSQNRGPGDGYTF.

The chain employs TRBV28 and TRBJ2-1; TRBD1 might be the D (6 bases). The CDR3 covers 12 residues. The V end was cut by 3 bases, the J end by 9 bases, with 9 bases between. The germline CDR1 and CDR2 sequences are MDHEN and SYDVKM. The CDR3 region is CASSFGTFEQFF. The DNA of the CDR3 is TGTGCCAGCAGTTTCGGGACATTTGAGCAGTTCTTC.

The rearrangement links TRBV27 to TRBJ2-1, with D possibly being TRBD1 (5 bases). The V end was cut by 3 bases, the J end by 0 bases, with 15 bases between. The germline V gene encodes CDR1 MNHEY and CDR2 SMNVEV (reference sequence). CDR3 length: 17 amino acids. The CDR3, as DNA: TGTGCCAGCAGTTTTGTTAGACAGCGCTTCTCCTACAATGAGCAGTTCTTC. It translates to CASSFVRQRFSYNEQFF.

The chain recombines TRBV19 with TRBJ2-3; D tentatively fits TRBD1 or TRBD2 (6 bases each). Germline V CDR1 and CDR2: LNHDA, SQIVND (reference sequence). CDR3 length: 15 residues. Trimming cost V 10 bases and J 1 base, with 18 bases left between them. The DNA of the CDR3 is TGTGCCACCACCTCGAGGGGGGAAGGCACAGATACGCAGTATTTT. Translated, it gives CATTSRGEGTDTQYF.

DNA of the CDR3: TGTGCCAGCAGTGGGGACTGGCAATTAAGCACAGATACGCAGTATTTT. It encodes CASSGDWQLSTDTQYF. The gene calls are TRBV6-1 and TRBJ2-3; D is perhaps TRBD2 (6 bases). The CDR3 runs to 16 residues. CDR1 and CDR2 from the germline V gene are MNHNS and SASEGT. Between the trimmed V and J ends, which lost 4 bases and 0 bases, there was a span of 14 bases.

The chain is built from TRBV7-3 and TRBJ2-1; perhaps TRBD1 as D (6 bases). CDR1 is SGHTA and CDR2 is FQGTGA in the germline V gene. V shed 8 bases and J shed 2 bases, with 13 bases lying between them. This CDR3 comprises 14 residues. This chain's CDR3 is CASSEDSAYNEQFF. CDR3 nucleotides: TGTGCCAGCTCAGAGGACAGTGCCTACAATGAGCAGTTCTTC.

This clone was picked up one time. J is TRBJ1-1 and V is TRBV21-1; no DNA check was done on the table's D call, TRBD1. TRBV21-1 is noted as a pseudogene. CDR3 size: 15 residues. The CDR3 DNA follows: TGTGCCAGCAGCTTCCGGGACAGGGGTAGCACTGAAGCTTTCTTT. Protein product: CASSFRDRGSTEAFF.

This chain joins TRBV30 and TRBJ1-2; D gene uncertain. The germline V gene encodes CDR1 GTSNPN and CDR2 SVGIG (reference sequence). V lost 3 bases and J 4 bases, leaving 27 bases between the germline ends. The CDR3 consists of 18 residues. CDR3 nucleotides: TGTGCCTGGAGCCAAAAGGGTGTGGTAGGTTCCCTGACCTATGGCTACACCTTC. Its translation: CAWSQKGVVGSLTYGYTF. The variable domain in full, completed from reference TRBV30 and TRBJ1-2, reads SQTIHQWPATLVQPVGSPLSLECTVEGTSNPNLYWYRQAAGRGLQLLFYSVGIGQISSEVPQNLSASRPQDRQFILSSKKLLLSDSGFYLCAWSQKGVVGSLTYGYTFGSGTRLTVV.

This chain joins TRBV6-5 and TRBJ1-4; D uncertain. V was pared by 5 bases and J by 8 bases, with 15 bases between. Per germline, CDR1 MNHEY and CDR2 SVGAGI. This CDR3 is 14 amino acids long. Here the CDR3 reads CASSPDPEQEKLFF. CDR3 bases: TGTGCCAGCAGTCCGGACCCGGAGCAGGAAAAACTGTTTTTT.

V is TRBV11-1 and J is TRBJ2-5; D gene unclear. Deletions cut 1 base from V and 0 bases from J, with 3 bases between. The germline V gene encodes CDR1 SGHAT and CDR2 FQDESV (reference sequence). The CDR3 has 13 amino acids. CDR3 DNA: TGTGCCAGCAGCTTAGGGTACCAAGAGACCCAGTACTTC. It is translated as CASSLGYQETQYF.

The chain recombines TRBV2 with TRBJ1-5; a weak D match, TRBD1 (5 bases). Germline CDR1 reads SNHLY; CDR2 reads FYNNEI. Trimming stripped 8 bases from V and 7 bases from J, with 15 bases between. This CDR3 has 13 residues. CDR3 bases: TGTGCCAGCGCCTCGGGGGGAAGGCAGCCCCAGCATTTT. Translation gives CASASGGRQPQHF.

The chain has TRBV6-5 and TRBJ2-3; tentatively, D is TRBD2 (6 bases). V lost 6 bases, J lost 3 bases, and 13 bases lay in between. Germline V gives CDR1 MNHEY, CDR2 SVGAGI. CDR3 length equals 14 residues. CDR3 nucleotides: TGTGCCAGCAGCCCTCGACGGGGGACAGATACGCAGTATTTT. Its protein is CASSPRRGTDTQYF.

V and J are TRBV2 and TRBJ1-4; D is unresolved. Germline V gene data show CDR1 as SNHLY and CDR2 as FYNNEI. The CDR3 covers 15 residues. V gave up 4 bases and J gave up 0 bases, with 9 bases separating them. The CDR3 DNA is TGTGCCAGCAGTGCTTCGCCTTCAACTAATGAAAAACTGTTTTTT. This sequence encodes CASSASPSTNEKLFF.

CDR3: CASSYSGNTIYF. CDR3 bases: TGTGCCAGCAGTTACAGCGGAAACACCATATATTTT. The V and J genes are TRBV6-6 and TRBJ1-3; D gene unclear. The ends were cut back, 2 bases at V and 4 bases at J, with 3 bases in the middle. Germline assignment: CDR1 MNHNY and CDR2 SVGAGI (reference sequence). The CDR3 has 12 amino acids.

The V and J genes are TRBV27 and TRBJ1-2; D unclear. Germline V gives CDR1 MNHEY, CDR2 SMNVEV (reference sequence). CDR3 length: 13 residues. V was clipped by 2 bases and J by 4 bases, with 8 bases between them. In DNA form, the CDR3 reads TGTGCCAGCAGTTTAGAGGGAGCCTATGGCTACACCTTC. It codes for CASSLEGAYGYTF.

The chain links TRBV13 to TRBJ1-1, with TRBD1 as a possible D gene (5 bases). The CDR3 is made up of 13 amino acids. The germline V gene has CDR1 PRHDT and CDR2 FYEKMQ (reference sequence). V was cut by 6 bases and J by 8 bases, with 16 bases left in between. The DNA of the CDR3 is TGTGCCAGCAGAACCGTAGGGGCCCCAGAAGCTTTCTTT. This translates into CASRTVGAPEAFF. Complete variable domain (other parts from reference TRBV13 and TRBJ1-1): AAGVIQSPRHLIKEKRETATLKCYPIPRHDTVYWYQQGPGQDPQFLISFYEKMQSDKGSIPDRFSAQQFSDYHSELNMSSLELGDSALYFCASRTVGAPEAFFGQGTRLTVV.

The chain uses TRBV7-3 and TRBJ2-1; TRBD1 aligns across 10 bases. CDR1 is SGHTA, CDR2 FQGTGA, per germline. There are 15 residues in the CDR3. J was trimmed by 5 bases and V by 3 bases; bases with no gene match: 4. For the CDR3, the DNA is TGTGCCAGCAGCTTTCCGGGACAGGGGCACAATGAGCAGTTCTTC. It yields the protein CASSFPGQGHNEQFF.

The V gene is TRBV27, the J gene TRBJ1-4; D may be TRBD1 (5 bases). V lost 7 bases to trimming and J lost 2 bases, with 14 bases between them. The germline CDR1 and CDR2 sequences are MNHEY and SMNVEV (reference sequence). This CDR3 has 15 amino acids. CDR3 amino acids: CASTTRGATNEKLFF. DNA of the CDR3: TGTGCCAGCACCACCCGAGGGGCCACTAATGAAAAACTGTTTTTT.

In DNA, the CDR3 is TGTGCCAGCAGCTACCAGGGGAAGACGGGGACCCAGTACTTC. It specifies CASSYQGKTGTQYF. This sequence joins TRBV13 and TRBJ2-5; TRBD1 might be the D (6 bases). Germline V gene sequence: CDR1 PRHDT, CDR2 FYEKMQ (reference sequence). Trimming took off 4 bases at V and 7 bases at J, with 16 bases between the two ends. This CDR3 spans 14 amino acids.

The rearrangement uses TRBV5-4 and TRBJ1-4; D is ambiguous. V lost 0 bases to trimming and J lost 4 bases, with 4 bases between them. CDR1 is SGHNT and CDR2 is YYREEE in the germline V gene (reference sequence). The CDR3 is 13 amino acids. CDR3 protein: CASSLAGNEKLFF. Here the CDR3 DNA reads TGTGCCAGCAGCTTGGCCGGTAATGAAAAACTGTTTTTT.

This chain joins TRBV30 and TRBJ2-4, with D hard to call. V was cut by 0 bases and J by 8 bases, with 5 bases left in between. The CDR3 sequence is 11 residues long. CDR1 and CDR2 from the germline V gene are GTSNPN and SVGIG (reference sequence). The CDR3 spells CAWSVQDIQYF. The DNA for the CDR3 is TGTGCCTGGAGTGTACAAGACATTCAGTACTTC.

The DNA for the CDR3 is TGCAGCGTTGAATGGCTAGCGAAAGGGGAGCTGTTTTTT. Its protein product is CSVEWLAKGELFF. This chain uses TRBV29-1 with TRBJ2-2; D is perhaps TRBD2 (6 bases). This CDR3 comprises 13 residues. Per germline, CDR1 SQVTM and CDR2 ANQGSEA. The V gene lost 2 bases and the J gene lost 8 bases, with 12 bases spanning the gap.

The rearrangement joins TRBV6-6 to TRBJ2-7; D remains unclear. CDR3 length equals 13 residues. V lost 8 bases and J lost 7, with 18 bases in between. Germline lookup yields CDR1 MNHNY and CDR2 SVGAGI (reference sequence). In DNA, the CDR3 is TGTGCCAGCGCGGCGGATTCTGGCCAGGAGCAGTACTTC. It specifies CASAADSGQEQYF.

V is TRBV18 and J is TRBJ1-5; tentatively, D is TRBD1 (5 bases). V was cut by 3 bases and J by 5 bases, with 8 bases left in between. The length of the CDR3 is 13 residues. The germline gives CDR1 KGHSH, CDR2 LQKENI. The chain's CDR3 is CASSPEGDQPQHF. The CDR3 DNA is TGTGCCAGCTCACCGGAAGGGGATCAGCCCCAGCATTTT.

The V and J genes are TRBV15 and TRBJ1-1; 8 bases are a match to TRBD1. Germline CDR1 LNHNV, CDR2 YYDKDF (reference sequence). V trimming: 0 bases; J trimming: 4 bases; junction bases outside the gene matches: 7. This CDR3 has 16 residues. DNA for the CDR3: TGTGCCACCAGCAGAGATAAGACAGGGGTGGGCACTGAAGCTTTCTTT. It specifies CATSRDKTGVGTEAFF.